This T cell receptor beta chain is from a study of molecular identifiers for immune sequencing clone quantification. The germline V gene encodes CDR1 LGHNA and CDR2 YSLEER. This CDR3 has 16 amino acids. From the PCR reads, TCRdb called clonotypes with MiXCR, one entry per CDR3 protein. The sample contains 45,000 to 65,000 distinct CDR3 sequences, around 27% of which appear only once. This clonotype is a singleton in its sample. The junction departs from germline at one end; a sequencing error may be responsible. The sequence came from a human donor in good health. Some libraries in this study had Jurkat cell RNA spiked in. Sequencing was performed on naive CD8+ T cells from blood, with Jurkat cell RNA spiked in. The subset: FACS-sorted CD8+CD4-CCR7+CD45RA+ naive T cells. The genes are TRBV4-3 and TRBJ2-3, with a tentative D call TRBD2 (7 bases). The CDR3 DNA follows: TGCGCCAGCCGCCAAGAAGTGCGGGGGCGCACAGATACGCAGTATTTT. This translates into CASRQEVRGRTDTQYF.